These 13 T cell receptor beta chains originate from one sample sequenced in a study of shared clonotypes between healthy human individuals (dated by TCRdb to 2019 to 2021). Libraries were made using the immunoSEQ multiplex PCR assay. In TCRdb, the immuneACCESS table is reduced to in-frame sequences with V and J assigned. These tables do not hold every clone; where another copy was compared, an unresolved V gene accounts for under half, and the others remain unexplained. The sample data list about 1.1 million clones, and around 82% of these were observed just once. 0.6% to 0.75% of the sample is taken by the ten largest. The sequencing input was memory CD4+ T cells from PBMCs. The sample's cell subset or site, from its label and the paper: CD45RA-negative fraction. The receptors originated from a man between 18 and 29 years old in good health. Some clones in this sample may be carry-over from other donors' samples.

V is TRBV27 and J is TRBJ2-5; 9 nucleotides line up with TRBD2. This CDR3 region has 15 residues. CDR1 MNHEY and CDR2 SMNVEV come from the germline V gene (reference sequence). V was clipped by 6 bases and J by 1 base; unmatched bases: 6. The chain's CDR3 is CASSPSGRFQETQYF. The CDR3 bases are TGTGCCAGCAGCCCCAGCGGGAGGTTCCAAGAGACCCAGTACTTC.

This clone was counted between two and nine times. The CDR3 DNA sequence: TGTGCCAGCAGTTTGGAGGCCACCTTTAATCAGCCCCAGCATTTT. Residues: CASSLEATFNQPQHF. The chain links TRBV28 to TRBJ1-5; the D is unclear. V shed 3 bases and J shed 4 bases, with 13 bases lying between them. Germline CDR1 reads MDHEN; CDR2 reads SYDVKM. The CDR3 has 15 amino acids.

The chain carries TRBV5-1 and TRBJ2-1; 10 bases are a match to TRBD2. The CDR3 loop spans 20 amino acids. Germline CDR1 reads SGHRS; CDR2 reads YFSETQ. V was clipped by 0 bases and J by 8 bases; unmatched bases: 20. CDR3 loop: CASSLGQGQRSGRGRHEQFF. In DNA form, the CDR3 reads TGCGCCAGCAGCTTGGGACAGGGGCAGCGGAGCGGGAGGGGTAGGCATGAGCAGTTCTTC.

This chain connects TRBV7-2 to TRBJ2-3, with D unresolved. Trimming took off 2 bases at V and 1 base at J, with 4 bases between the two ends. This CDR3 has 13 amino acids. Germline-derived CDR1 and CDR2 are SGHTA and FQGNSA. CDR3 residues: CASSLPRTDTQYF. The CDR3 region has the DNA TGTGCCAGCAGCTTACCCCGCACAGATACGCAGTATTTT.

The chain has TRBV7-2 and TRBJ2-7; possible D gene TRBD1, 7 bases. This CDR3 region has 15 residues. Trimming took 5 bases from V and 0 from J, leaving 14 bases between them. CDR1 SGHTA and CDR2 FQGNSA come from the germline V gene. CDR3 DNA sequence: TGTGCCAGCAGCGTCCGCGGGACAGACTCCTACGAGCAGTACTTC. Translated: CASSVRGTDSYEQYF. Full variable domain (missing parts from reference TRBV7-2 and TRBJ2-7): GAGVSQSPSNKVTEKGKDVELRCDPISGHTALYWYRQSLGQGLEFLIYFQGNSAPDKSGLPSDRFSAERTGGSVSTLTIQRTQQEDSAVYLCASSVRGTDSYEQYFGPGTRLTVT.

CDR3 DNA sequence: TGTGCCAGCGGTCAGCGGGAGTCCTACGAGCAGTACTTC. Translation gives CASGQRESYEQYF. The chain has TRBV6-1 and TRBJ2-7, with 8 bases matching TRBD2. Losses at the gene ends were 8 bases for V and 1 base for J; bases not matched to a gene: 4. The CDR3 is 13 residues long. Germline V gene sequence: CDR1 MNHNS, CDR2 SASEGT.

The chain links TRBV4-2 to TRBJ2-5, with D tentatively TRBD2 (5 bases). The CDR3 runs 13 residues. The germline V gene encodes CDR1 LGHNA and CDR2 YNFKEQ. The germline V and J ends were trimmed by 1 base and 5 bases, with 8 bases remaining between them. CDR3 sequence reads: CASSQGPGETQYF. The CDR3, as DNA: TGTGCCAGCAGCCAAGGCCCGGGGGAGACCCAGTACTTC.

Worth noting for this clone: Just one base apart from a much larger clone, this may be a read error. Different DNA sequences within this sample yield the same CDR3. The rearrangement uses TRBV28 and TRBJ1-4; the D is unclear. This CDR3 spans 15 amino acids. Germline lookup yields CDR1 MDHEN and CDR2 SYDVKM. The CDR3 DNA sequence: TGTGCCAGCAGTTTTGGAGGGAGGCTTAATGAAAAACTGTTTTTC. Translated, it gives CASSFGGRLNEKLFF.

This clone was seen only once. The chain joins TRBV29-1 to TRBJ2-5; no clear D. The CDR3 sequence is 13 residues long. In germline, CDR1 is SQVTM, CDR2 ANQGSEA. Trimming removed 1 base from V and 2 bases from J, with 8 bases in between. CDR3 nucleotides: TGCAGCGTTGAAGGGCGCAATCAAGAGACCCAGTACTTC. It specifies CSVEGRNQETQYF.

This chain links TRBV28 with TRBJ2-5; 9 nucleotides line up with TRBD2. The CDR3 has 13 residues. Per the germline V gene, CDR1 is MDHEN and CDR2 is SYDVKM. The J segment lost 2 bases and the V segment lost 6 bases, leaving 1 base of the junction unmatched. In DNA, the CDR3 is TGTGCCAGCAGGGGACTAGCTCAAGAGACCCAGTACTTC. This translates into CASRGLAQETQYF.

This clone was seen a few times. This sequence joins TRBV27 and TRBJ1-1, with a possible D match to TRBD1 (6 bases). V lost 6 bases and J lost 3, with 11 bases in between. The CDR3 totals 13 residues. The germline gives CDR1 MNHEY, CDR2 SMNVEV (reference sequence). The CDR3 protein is CASRKDRYTEAFF. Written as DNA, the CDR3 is TGTGCCAGCAGAAAGGACAGATACACTGAAGCTTTCTTT.

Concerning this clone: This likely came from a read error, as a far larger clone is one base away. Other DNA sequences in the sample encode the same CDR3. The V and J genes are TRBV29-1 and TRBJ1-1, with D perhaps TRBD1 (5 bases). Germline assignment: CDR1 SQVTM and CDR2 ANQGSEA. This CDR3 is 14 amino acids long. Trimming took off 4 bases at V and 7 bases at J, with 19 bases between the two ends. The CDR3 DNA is TGCAGCGTTGTCCTAACCCGGGGCGGGATTGAAGCTTTCTTT. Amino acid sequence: CSVVLTRGGIEAFF.

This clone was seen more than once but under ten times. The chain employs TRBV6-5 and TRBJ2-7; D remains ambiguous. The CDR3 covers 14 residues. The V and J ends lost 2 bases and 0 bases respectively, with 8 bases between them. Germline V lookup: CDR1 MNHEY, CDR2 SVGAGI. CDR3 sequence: CASSYEELSYEQYF. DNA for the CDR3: TGTGCCAGCAGTTACGAGGAACTCTCCTACGAGCAGTACTTC.